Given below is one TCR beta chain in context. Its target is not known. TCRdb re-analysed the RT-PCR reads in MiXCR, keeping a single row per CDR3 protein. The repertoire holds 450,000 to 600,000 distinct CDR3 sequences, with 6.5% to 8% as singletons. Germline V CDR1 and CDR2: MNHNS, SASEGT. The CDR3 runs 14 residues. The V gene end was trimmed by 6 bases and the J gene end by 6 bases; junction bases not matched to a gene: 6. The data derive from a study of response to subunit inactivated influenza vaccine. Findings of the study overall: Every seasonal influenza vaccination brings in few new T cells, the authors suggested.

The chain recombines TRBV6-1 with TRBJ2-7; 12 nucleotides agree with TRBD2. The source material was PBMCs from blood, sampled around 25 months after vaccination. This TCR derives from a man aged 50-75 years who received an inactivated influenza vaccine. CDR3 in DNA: TGTGCCAGCAGATCTAGCGGGAGGGCCAGCGAGCAGTACTTC. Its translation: CASRSSGRASEQYF.